Reported below is one T cell receptor beta chain. Antigen: not known. The data derive from a study of cytomegalovirus exposure and HLA in healthy donors. Study-wide findings and caveats: In a later analysis, CMV-associated beta chains were mostly HLA-associated, it appeared. The study labeled 164 TCR beta chains cytomegalovirus-associated. In a later analysis, at a false discovery rate of 0.05, about 17,000 TCR beta sequences matched HLA alleles. Among TCR sequences, most were rare, though some public TCRs appeared in many donors.

The PCR ran on 60 Vbeta and 13 Jbeta primers. Assay used: immunoSEQ multiplex PCR; TCRdb lists only in-frame clones, some missing. The table records some 120,000 clones, about 10% of them present only once. Germline lookup yields CDR1 MDHEN and CDR2 SYDVKM. V was clipped by 5 bases and J by 5 bases, with 6 bases between them. The CDR3 loop spans 11 amino acids. Sequencing was carried out using PBMCs. The chain uses TRBV28 and TRBJ1-1; D is undetermined. The receptor was derived from a woman younger than 35 in good health and CMV-seropositive. The CDR3, as DNA: TGTGCCAGCAGTATCCCAACTGAAGCTTTCTTT. This gives the protein CASSIPTEAFF.